This is a list of T cell receptor beta chains from one sample in a study of tumor-infiltrating lymphocytes in primary liver carcinoma. TCRdb re-analysed the multiplex PCR reads in MiXCR, keeping a single row per CDR3 protein. In the table there are fewer than 250,000 distinct CDR3 sequences, around four fifths of which are singletons. Material for sequencing was tumor tissue from primary liver carcinoma. The receptors were sampled from a man in his forties with primary liver carcinoma and hepatitis B virus infection. CDR3s include the opening cysteine and the closing phenylalanine or tryptophan. The D gene is left open where the match is weak. For some rows the clone size is stated as once, few or many, or as a class when expanded; others skip it.

D gene: .; J gene: TRBJ2-1; V gene: TRBV12-3/TRBV12-4; clone size: many; CDR3 protein: CASSLRPYNEQFF; CDR3 DNA: TGTGCCAGCAGTTTAAGACCCTACAATGAGCAGTTCTTC
D gene: .; J gene: TRBJ1-1; V gene: TRBV12-3/TRBV12-4; clone size: many; CDR3 protein: CASSLGGRRAEAFF; CDR3 DNA: TGTGCCAGCAGTCTTGGGGGGCGCAGGGCTGAAGCTTTCTTT
D gene: .; J gene: TRBJ2-1; V gene: TRBV6-2/TRBV6-3; clone size: .; CDR3 protein: CASSYVTGSDEEFF; CDR3 DNA: TGTGCCAGCAGTTACGTTACAGGATCGGATGAAGAGTTCTTC
D gene: .; J gene: TRBJ2-7; V gene: TRBV5-1; clone size: .; CDR3 protein: CTSSPAWGSYEQYF; CDR3 DNA: TGCACCAGCAGCCCGGCGTGGGGCTCCTACGAGCAGTACTTC
D gene: TRBD1; J gene: TRBJ1-1; V gene: TRBV10-3; clone size: .; CDR3 protein: CAMRGRSQGLDTEAFF; CDR3 DNA: TGTGCCATGAGGGGGAGGTCACAGGGGTTGGACACTGAAGCTTTCTTT
D gene: .; J gene: TRBJ2-1; V gene: TRBV4-3; clone size: .; CDR3 protein: CASNQETNSDEQFF; CDR3 DNA: TGCGCCAGCAACCAAGAGACCAATTCCGACGAGCAGTTCTTC
D gene: .; J gene: TRBJ1-1; V gene: TRBV6-1; clone size: .; CDR3 protein: CASSAQGSTEAFF; CDR3 DNA: TGTGCTAGCAGTGCACAGGGTAGCACTGAAGCTTTCTTT
D gene: .; J gene: TRBJ2-2; V gene: TRBV4-1; clone size: .; CDR3 protein: CASSLQAEGPGELFF; CDR3 DNA: TGCGCCAGCAGCCTCCAGGCGGAGGGCCCCGGGGAGCTGTTTTTT
D gene: .; J gene: TRBJ1-5; V gene: TRBV4-1; clone size: .; CDR3 protein: CASSQEVSRSLPNQPQHF; CDR3 DNA: TGCGCCAGCAGCCAAGAGGTGTCGAGATCACTACCTAATCAGCCCCAGCATTTT
D gene: .; J gene: TRBJ1-6; V gene: TRBV11-1; clone size: .; CDR3 protein: CASGRTLVSLLHF; CDR3 DNA: TGTGCCAGCGGCCGGACACTGGTTTCACTCCTTCACTTT
D gene: .; J gene: TRBJ2-7; V gene: TRBV4-2; clone size: once; CDR3 protein: CTSSHDKGSGYEQYF; CDR3 DNA: TGTACCAGCAGCCACGATAAGGGGAGCGGCTATGAGCAATACTTC